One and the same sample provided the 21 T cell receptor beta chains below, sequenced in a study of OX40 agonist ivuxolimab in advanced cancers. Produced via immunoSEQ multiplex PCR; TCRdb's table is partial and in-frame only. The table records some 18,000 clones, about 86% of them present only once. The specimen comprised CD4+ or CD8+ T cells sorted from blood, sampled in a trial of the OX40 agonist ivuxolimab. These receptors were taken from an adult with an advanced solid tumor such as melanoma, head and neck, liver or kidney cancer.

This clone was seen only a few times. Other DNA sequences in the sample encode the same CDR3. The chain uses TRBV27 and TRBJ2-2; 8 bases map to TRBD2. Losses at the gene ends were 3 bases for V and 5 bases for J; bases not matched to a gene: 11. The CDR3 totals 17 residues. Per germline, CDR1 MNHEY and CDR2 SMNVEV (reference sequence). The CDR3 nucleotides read TGTGCCAGCAGTTTGGGTGGCGTCGGGGGGGGAACCGGGGAGCTGTTTTTT. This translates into CASSLGGVGGGTGELFF.

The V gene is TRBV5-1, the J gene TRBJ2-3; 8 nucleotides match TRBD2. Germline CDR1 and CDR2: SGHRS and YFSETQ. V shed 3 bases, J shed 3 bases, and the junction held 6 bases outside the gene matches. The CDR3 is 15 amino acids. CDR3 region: CASSYGGAVTDTQYF. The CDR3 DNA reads TGCGCCAGCAGCTACGGGGGGGCAGTTACAGATACGCAGTATTTT.

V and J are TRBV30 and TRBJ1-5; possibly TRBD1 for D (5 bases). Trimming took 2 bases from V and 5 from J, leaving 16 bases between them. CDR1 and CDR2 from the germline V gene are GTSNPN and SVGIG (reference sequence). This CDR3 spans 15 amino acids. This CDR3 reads CAWSSGRGRDQPQHF. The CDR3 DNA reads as TGTGCCTGGAGTAGTGGAAGGGGAAGGGATCAGCCCCAGCATTTT.

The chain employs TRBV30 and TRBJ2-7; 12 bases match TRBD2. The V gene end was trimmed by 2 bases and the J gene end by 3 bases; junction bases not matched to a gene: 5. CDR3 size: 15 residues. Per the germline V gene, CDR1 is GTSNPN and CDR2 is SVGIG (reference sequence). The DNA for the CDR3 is TGTGCCTGGAGTCCTCTAGCGGGGGGGCGCTACGAGCAGTACTTC. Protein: CAWSPLAGGRYEQYF.

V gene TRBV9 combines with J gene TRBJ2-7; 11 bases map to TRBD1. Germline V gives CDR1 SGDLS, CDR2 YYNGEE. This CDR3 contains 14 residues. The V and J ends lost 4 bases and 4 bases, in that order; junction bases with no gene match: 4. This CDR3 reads CASSPGQGGYEQYF. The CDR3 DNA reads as TGTGCCAGCAGCCCGGGACAGGGGGGTTACGAGCAGTACTTC.

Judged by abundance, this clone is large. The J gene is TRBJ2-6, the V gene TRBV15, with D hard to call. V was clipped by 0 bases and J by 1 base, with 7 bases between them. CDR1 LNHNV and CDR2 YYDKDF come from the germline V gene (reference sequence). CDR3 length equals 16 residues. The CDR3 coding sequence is TGTGCCACCAGCAGAGATCCCCTTTCTGGGGCCAACGTCCTGACTTTC. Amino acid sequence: CATSRDPLSGANVLTF.

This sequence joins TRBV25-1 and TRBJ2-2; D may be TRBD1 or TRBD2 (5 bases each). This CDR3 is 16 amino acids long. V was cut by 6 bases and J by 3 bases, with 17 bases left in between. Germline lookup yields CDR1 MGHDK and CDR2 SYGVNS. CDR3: CASSSPDGAYTGELFF. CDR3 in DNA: TGTGCCAGCAGCTCCCCAGACGGGGCTTACACCGGGGAGCTGTTTTTT.

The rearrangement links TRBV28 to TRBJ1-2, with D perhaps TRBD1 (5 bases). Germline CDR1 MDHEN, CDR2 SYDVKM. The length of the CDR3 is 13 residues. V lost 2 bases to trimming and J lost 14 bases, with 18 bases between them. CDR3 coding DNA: TGTGCCAGCAGTTTAGGGACTGCGGGGTGGCTTACCTTC. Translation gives CASSLGTAGWLTF.

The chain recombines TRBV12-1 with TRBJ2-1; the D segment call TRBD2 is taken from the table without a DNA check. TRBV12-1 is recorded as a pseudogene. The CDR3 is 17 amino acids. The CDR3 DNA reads TGTGCCAGCAGCTTTTGGCAGACTAGCGGGGGGTACAATGAGCAGTTCTTC. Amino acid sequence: CASSFWQTSGGYNEQFF.

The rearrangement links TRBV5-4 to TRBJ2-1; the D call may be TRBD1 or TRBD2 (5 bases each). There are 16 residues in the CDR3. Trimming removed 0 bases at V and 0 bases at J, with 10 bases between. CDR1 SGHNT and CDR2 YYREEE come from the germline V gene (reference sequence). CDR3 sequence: CASSLVVGTSYNEQFF. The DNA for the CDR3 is TGTGCCAGCAGCTTGGTTGTGGGGACCTCCTACAATGAGCAGTTCTTC. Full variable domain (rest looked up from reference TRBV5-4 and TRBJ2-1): ETGVTQSPTHLIKTRGQQVTLRCSSQSGHNTVSWYQQALGQGPQFIFQYYREEENGRGNFPPRFSGLQFPNYSSELNVNALELDDSALYLCASSLVVGTSYNEQFFGPGTRLTVL.

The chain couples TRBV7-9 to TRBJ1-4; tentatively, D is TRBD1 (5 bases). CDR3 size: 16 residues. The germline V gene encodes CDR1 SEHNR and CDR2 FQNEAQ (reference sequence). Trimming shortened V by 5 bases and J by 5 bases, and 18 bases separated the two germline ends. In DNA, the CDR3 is TGTGCCAGCAGCACCTCGGCGGACACCTGGAATGAAAAACTGTTTTTT. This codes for CASSTSADTWNEKLFF.

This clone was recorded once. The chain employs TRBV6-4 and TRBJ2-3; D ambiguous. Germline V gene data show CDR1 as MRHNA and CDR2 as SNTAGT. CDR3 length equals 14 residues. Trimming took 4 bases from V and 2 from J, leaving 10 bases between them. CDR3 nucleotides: TGTGCCAGCAGTGTATCGAGTATCACAGATACGCAGTATTTT. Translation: CASSVSSITDTQYF.

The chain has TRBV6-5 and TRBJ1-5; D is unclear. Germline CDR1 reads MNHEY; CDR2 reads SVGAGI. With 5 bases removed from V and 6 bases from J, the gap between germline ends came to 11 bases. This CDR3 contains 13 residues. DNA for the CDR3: TGTGCCAGCAGTGAGCTAAATGCTCAGCCCCAGCATTTT. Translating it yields CASSELNAQPQHF.

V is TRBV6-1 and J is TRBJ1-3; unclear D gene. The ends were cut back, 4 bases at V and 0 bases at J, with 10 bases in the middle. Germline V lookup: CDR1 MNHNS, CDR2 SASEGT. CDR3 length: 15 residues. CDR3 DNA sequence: TGTGCCAGCAGTGCCGAGGGCACCTCTGGAAACACCATATATTTT. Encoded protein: CASSAEGTSGNTIYF.

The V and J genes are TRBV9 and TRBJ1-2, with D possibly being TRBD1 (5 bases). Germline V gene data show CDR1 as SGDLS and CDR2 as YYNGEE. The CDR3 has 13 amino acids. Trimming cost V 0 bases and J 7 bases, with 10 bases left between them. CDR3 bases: TGTGCCAGCAGCGTAGGCAGGGAAACTGGCTACACCTTC. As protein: CASSVGRETGYTF.

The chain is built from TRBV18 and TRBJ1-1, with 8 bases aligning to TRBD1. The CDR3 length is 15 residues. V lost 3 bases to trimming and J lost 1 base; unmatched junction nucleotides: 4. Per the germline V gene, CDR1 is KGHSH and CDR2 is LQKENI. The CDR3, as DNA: TGTGCCAGCTCACCCGTACAGGGGGGGAACACTGAAGCTTTCTTT. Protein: CASSPVQGGNTEAFF.

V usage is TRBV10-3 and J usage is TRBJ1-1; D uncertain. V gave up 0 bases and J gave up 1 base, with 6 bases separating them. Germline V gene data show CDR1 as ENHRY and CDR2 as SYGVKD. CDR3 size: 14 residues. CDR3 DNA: TGTGCCATCAGTGAGTCAGATCCGAACACTGAAGCTTTCTTT. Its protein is CAISESDPNTEAFF.

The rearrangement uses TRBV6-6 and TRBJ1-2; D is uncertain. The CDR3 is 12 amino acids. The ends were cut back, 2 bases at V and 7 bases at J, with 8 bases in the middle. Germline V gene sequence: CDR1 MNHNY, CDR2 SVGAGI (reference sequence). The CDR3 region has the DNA TGTGCCAGCAGTTACGATCGTGGTGGCTACACCTTC. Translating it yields CASSYDRGGYTF.

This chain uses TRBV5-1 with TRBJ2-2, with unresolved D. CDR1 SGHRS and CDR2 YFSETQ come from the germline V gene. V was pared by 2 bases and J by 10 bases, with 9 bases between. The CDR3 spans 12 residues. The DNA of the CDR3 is TGCGCCAGCAGCTTACCAGCAGAGGAGCTGTTTTTT. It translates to CASSLPAEELFF.

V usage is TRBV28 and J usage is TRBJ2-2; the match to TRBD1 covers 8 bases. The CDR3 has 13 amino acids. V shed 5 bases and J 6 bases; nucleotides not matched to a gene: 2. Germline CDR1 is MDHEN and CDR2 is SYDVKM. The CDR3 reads CASSPRGPGELFF. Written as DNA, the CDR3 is TGTGCCAGCAGTCCCAGGGGGCCCGGGGAGCTGTTTTTT.

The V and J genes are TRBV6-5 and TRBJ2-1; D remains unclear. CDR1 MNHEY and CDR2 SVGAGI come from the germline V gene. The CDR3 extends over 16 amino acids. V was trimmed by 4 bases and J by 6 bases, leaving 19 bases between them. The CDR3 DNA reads TGTGCCAGCAGTTCCCCCGGGCCCTATCTGGGCAATGAGCAGTTCTTC. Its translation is CASSSPGPYLGNEQFF.